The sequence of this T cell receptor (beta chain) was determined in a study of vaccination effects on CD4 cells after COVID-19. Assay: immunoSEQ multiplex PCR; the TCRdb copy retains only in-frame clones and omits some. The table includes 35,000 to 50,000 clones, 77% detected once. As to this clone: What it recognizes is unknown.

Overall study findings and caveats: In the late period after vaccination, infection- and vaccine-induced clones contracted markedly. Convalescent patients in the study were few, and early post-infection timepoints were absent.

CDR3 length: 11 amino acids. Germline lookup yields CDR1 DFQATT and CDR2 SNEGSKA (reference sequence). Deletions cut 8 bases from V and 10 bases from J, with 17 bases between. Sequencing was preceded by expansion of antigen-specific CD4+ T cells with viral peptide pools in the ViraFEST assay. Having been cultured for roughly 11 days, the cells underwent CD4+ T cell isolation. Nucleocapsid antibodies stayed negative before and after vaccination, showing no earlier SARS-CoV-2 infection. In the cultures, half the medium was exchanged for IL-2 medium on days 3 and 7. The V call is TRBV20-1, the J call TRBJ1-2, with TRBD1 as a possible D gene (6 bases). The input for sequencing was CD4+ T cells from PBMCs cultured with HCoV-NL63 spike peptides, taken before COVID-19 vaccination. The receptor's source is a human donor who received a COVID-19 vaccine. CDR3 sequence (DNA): TGCAGTCCTCAGGCGTCAGGGGTCTACACCTTC. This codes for CSPQASGVYTF.